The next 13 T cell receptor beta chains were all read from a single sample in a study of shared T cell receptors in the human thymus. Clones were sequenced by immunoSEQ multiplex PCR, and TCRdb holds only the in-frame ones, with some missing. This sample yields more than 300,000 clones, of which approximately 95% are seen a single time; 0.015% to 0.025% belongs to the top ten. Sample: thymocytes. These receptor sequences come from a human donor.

The DNA of the CDR3 is TGTGCCAGCAGTTACCAGGATGGGGCTGGGGCCAACGTCCTGACTTTC. Its protein product is CASSYQDGAGANVLTF. The chain uses TRBV6-7 and TRBJ2-6, with no clear D. Being an ORF, TRBV6-7 has a function that is uncertain. The CDR3 extends over 16 amino acids. V shed 2 bases and J shed 2 bases, with 10 bases lying between them.

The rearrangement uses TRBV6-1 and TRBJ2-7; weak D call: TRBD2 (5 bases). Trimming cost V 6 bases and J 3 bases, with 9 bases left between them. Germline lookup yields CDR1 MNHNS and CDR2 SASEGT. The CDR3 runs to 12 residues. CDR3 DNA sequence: TGTGCCAGCAGCCCCGCGGGCTACGAGCAGTACTTC. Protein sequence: CASSPAGYEQYF.

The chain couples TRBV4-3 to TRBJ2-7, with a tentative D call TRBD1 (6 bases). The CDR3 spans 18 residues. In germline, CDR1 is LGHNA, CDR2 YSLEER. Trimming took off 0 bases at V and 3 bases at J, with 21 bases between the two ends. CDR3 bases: TGCGCCAGCAGCCAAGATAACTGGGGGCCCCTGAGGGACTACGAGCAGTACTTC. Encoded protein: CASSQDNWGPLRDYEQYF.

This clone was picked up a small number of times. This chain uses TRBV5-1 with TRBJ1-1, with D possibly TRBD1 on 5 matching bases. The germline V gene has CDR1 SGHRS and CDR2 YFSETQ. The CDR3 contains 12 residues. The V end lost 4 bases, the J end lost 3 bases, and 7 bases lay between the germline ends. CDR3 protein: CASSAGHTEAFF. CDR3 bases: TGCGCCAGCAGCGCGGGGCACACTGAAGCTTTCTTT. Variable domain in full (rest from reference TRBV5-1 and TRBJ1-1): KAGVTQTPRYLIKTRGQQVTLSCSPISGHRSVSWYQQTPGQGLQFLFEYFSETQRNKGNFPGRFSGRQFSNSRSEMNVSTLELGDSALYLCASSAGHTEAFFGQGTRLTVV.

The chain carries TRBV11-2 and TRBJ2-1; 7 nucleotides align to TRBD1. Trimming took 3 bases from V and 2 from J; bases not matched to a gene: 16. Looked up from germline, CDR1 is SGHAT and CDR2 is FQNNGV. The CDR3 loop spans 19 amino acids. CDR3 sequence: CASSLGQPSPGLAYNEQFF. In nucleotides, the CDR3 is TGTGCCAGCAGCTTGGGACAGCCGAGCCCCGGTCTCGCCTACAATGAGCAGTTCTTC.

This chain's CDR3 is CASSLSRSGRAPYQETQYF. In nucleotides, the CDR3 is TGTGCCAGCAGTTTATCTCGTAGCGGGAGGGCCCCGTACCAAGAGACCCAGTACTTC. The rearrangement joins TRBV27 to TRBJ2-5; 11 bases match TRBD2. Trimming cost V 0 bases and J 0 bases; bases outside gene matches: 9. CDR1 and CDR2 from the germline V gene are MNHEY and SMNVEV (reference sequence). The CDR3 extends over 19 amino acids.

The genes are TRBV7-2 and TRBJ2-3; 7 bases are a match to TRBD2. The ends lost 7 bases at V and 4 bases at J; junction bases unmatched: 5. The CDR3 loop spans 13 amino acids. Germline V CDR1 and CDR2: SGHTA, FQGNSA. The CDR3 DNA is TGTGCCAGCACCGGGAGGACGGCAGATACGCAGTATTTT. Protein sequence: CASTGRTADTQYF.

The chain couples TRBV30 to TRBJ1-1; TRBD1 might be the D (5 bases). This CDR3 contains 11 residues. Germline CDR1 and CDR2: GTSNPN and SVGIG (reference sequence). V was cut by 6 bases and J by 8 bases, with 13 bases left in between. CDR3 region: CACPTGTEAFF. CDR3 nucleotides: TGTGCCTGCCCGACTGGGACCGAAGCTTTCTTT.

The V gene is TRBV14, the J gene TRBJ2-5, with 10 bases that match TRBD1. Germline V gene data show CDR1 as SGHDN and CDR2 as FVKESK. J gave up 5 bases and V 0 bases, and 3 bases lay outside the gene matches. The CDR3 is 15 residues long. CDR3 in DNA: TGTGCCAGCAGCCAAGACGACAGGGGGCTGGAGACCCAGTACTTC. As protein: CASSQDDRGLETQYF.

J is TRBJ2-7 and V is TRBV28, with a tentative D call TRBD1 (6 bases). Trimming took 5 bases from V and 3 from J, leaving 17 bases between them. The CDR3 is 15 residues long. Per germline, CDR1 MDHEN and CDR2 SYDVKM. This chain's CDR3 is CASSPRDKGDYEQYF. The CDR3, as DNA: TGTGCCAGCAGTCCCCGGGACAAAGGGGACTACGAGCAGTACTTC. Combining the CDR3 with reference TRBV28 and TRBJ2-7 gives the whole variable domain DVKVTQSSRYLVKRTGEKVFLECVQDMDHENMFWYRQDPGLGLRLIYFSYDVKMKEKGDIPEGYSVSREKKERFSLILESASTNQTSMYLCASSPRDKGDYEQYFGPGTRLTVT.

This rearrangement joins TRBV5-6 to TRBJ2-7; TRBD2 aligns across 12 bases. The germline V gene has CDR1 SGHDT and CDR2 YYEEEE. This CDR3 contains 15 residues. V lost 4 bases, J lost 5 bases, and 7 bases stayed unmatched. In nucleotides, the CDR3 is TGTGCCAGCAGCGGATGGACTAGCGGGAACGACGAGCAGTACTTC. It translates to CASSGWTSGNDEQYF.

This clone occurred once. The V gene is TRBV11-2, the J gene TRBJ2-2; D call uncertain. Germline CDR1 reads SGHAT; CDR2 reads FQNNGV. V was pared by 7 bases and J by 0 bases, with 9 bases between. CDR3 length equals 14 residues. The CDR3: CASTRRTNTGELFF. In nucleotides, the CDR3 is TGTGCCAGCACCCGTCGCACGAACACCGGGGAGCTGTTTTTT.

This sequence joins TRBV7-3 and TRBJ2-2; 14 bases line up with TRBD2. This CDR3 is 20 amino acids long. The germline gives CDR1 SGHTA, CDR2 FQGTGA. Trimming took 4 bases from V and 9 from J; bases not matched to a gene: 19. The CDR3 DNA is TGTGCCAGCAGCTCCGGGACTAGCGGGAGATGGGATACCGGGAACCGGGAGCTGTTTTTT. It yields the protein CASSSGTSGRWDTGNRELFF. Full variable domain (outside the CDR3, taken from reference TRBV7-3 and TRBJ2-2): GAGVSQTPSNKVTEKGKYVELRCDPISGHTALYWYRQSLGQGPEFLIYFQGTGAADDSGLPNDRFFAVRPEGSVSTLKIQRTERGDSAVYLCASSSGTSGRWDTGNRELFFGEGSRLTVL.